Listed below are T cell receptor beta chains from one sample, sequenced in a study of human T cells and chemical hapten exposure. In TCRdb, the RACE reads were re-called with MiXCR into one record per CDR3 protein. The sample lists 75,000 to 100,000 distinct CDR3 sequences; over 8% were seen once. What was sequenced was whole blood. Receptors originate from a female donor in good health. Some clones in this sample may be carry-over from other donors' samples. Each CDR3 is given with its conserved first and last residue. The D gene is left open where the match is weak. Clone sizes are given selectively: once, few, many, or a class where the clone is expanded.

>.|TRBJ2-5|.|TRBV5-6
TGTGCCAGCAGCTTGTTTACAGGGCAGTATAGCCAAGAGACCCAGTACTTC
CASSLFTGQYSQETQYF
>TRBD2|TRBJ2-7|.|TRBV5-5
TGTGCCAGCAGCCCCTGGGCTAGCGGCGACTACGAGCAGTACTTC
CASSPWASGDYEQYF
>.|TRBJ2-5|many|TRBV6-5
TGTGCCAGCAGTTACCTCTTGGAGGGAAGTTTGGAGACCCAGTACTTC
CASSYLLEGSLETQYF
>.|TRBJ2-1|.|TRBV11-2
TGTGCCAGCAGCTTGTTTGGACTCGGGTACAATGAGCAGTTCTTC
CASSLFGLGYNEQFF
>.|TRBJ2-7|.|TRBV6-6
TGTGCCAGCAGTACCCCCTCTCCAGTTTACGAGCAGTACTTC
CASSTPSPVYEQYF
>.|TRBJ2-1|few|TRBV27
TGTGCCAGCAGTCCGTTTGTGGGGAGCTCCTACAATGAGCAGTTCTTC
CASSPFVGSSYNEQFF
>.|TRBJ1-1|few|TRBV7-9
TGTGCCAGCAGCCCTTCCAGGGAGGGGGCTTTCTTT
CASSPSREGAFF
>.|TRBJ2-1|many|TRBV29-1
TGCAGCGTGGCGTACGGAGTGGGCGCCAATGAGCAGTTCTTC
CSVAYGVGANEQFF
>.|TRBJ2-7|few|TRBV27
TGTGCCAGCAGTTTCTCAAGCGAGGTCTACGAGCAGTACTTC
CASSFSSEVYEQYF
>TRBD1|TRBJ2-4|many|TRBV28
TGTGCCAGCCAGGGACAGGCCCGAGGGGTAAACATTCAGTACTTC
CASQGQARGVNIQYF
>TRBD1|TRBJ2-1|few|TRBV20-1
TGCAGTGCCGTCAGGGGGCGCTCCTACAATGAGCAGTTCTTC
CSAVRGRSYNEQFF
>TRBD1|TRBJ2-7|few|TRBV28
TGTGCCAGCAGTACTAGGACAGGGGGCGTCGGATCCGAGCAGTACTTC
CASSTRTGGVGSEQYF
>.|TRBJ2-3|.|TRBV27
TGTGCCAGCAGTTTGACTCTCGGGTATAGCACAGATACGCAGTATTTT
CASSLTLGYSTDTQYF